This is a list of T cell receptor beta chains from one sample in a study of tumor and adjacent non-tumor tissue in lung cancer. Each CDR3 protein gets one entry after TCRdb re-called the multiplex PCR reads with MiXCR. The sample holds about 200,000 distinct CDR3 sequences, over 55% seen once. What was sequenced was lung tumor tissue. Source of these receptors: a man aged 55 to 70 with non-small cell lung cancer. CDR3s include the opening cysteine and the closing phenylalanine or tryptophan. The D gene is left open where the match is weak. Rows give clone size only sometimes, using once, few, many, or a class for an expanded clone.

V gene,D gene,J gene,clone size,CDR3 DNA,CDR3 protein
TRBV4-3,-,TRBJ2-5,few,TGCGCCAGCAGCCAAAGGGGCGCAGAGACCCAGTACTTC,CASSQRGAETQYF
TRBV6-5,TRBD2,TRBJ2-2,many,TGTGCCAGCAGTTACTCGGGGCTAGCGGGAAACACCGGGGAGCTGTTTTTT,CASSYSGLAGNTGELFF
TRBV20-1,TRBD2,TRBJ2-1,few,TGCAGTGCTAGAGGCCGGGAGGACCACAATGAGCAGTTCTTC,CSARGREDHNEQFF
TRBV12-3/TRBV12-4,TRBD2,TRBJ2-5,-,TGTGCCAACAAAGAGGGAGCGGGGCGCCAAGAGACCCAGTACTTC,CANKEGAGRQETQYF
TRBV6-1,-,TRBJ1-1,few,TGTGCCAGCAGTGAAGCGCTTCGGGGGACAAGACTGAACACTGAAGCTTTCTTT,CASSEALRGTRLNTEAFF
TRBV4-1,-,TRBJ2-7,-,TGCGCCAGCAGCCAGCAAGGCGACACCACCTACGAGCAGTACTTC,CASSQQGDTTYEQYF
TRBV20-1,-,TRBJ2-2,-,TGTACTGCTAGTCTGTTCACCGGGGAGCTGTTTTTT,CTASLFTGELFF
TRBV29-1,TRBD1,TRBJ2-1,many,TGCAGCGTTGGACAGGGTGGCCCTAATGAGCAGTTCTTC,CSVGQGGPNEQFF
TRBV29-1,-,TRBJ1-4,many,TGCAGCGCCGGGCTATGGGGCGAAAAACTGTTTTTT,CSAGLWGEKLFF
TRBV6-1,-,TRBJ2-3,few,TGTGCCAGCAGTGGGACAGTCACCACAGATACGCAGTATTTT,CASSGTVTTDTQYF
TRBV4-2,-,TRBJ2-7,few,TGTGCCAGCAGCCCGGACGGACCCTACGAGCAGTACTTC,CASSPDGPYEQYF
TRBV20-1,TRBD2,TRBJ2-7,few,TGCAGTGCTAGAGATCTCCGGCTAGCGGGAGATGGCGTGCAGTATTTC,CSARDLRLAGDGVQYF
TRBV28,TRBD2,TRBJ2-1,-,TGTGCCAGCAGTATATCTGGACTAGCGGGGGATGAGCAGTTCTTC,CASSISGLAGDEQFF
TRBV10-1,-,TRBJ2-7,-,TGCGCCAGCAGTGAAGGCGGGGGCTACAATGAGCAGTACTTC,CASSEGGGYNEQYF
TRBV6-5,-,TRBJ2-2,once,TGTGCCGGCAGCCTACTGGGTCTGGGGAACACCGGGGAGCTGTTTTTT,CAGSLLGLGNTGELFF
TRBV6-7,-,TRBJ1-2,-,TGTTCCAGCGGGGCCAGCGGTATGCTCGGCTATGGCTACACCTTC,CSSGASGMLGYGYTF
TRBV11-3,-,TRBJ2-7,many,TGTGCCAGCAGCCCCTCGGGGGCGGGGAACTACGAGCAGTACTTC,CASSPSGAGNYEQYF
TRBV10-2,-,TRBJ2-1,-,TGCGCCAGCGGTGAGGGGGGAACTGGGACGTTCTTC,CASGEGGTGTFF
TRBV20-1,TRBD2,TRBJ2-7,-,TGCAGTGCTCGGGAGGCCAGCGGGAGTAGCGAGCAATACTTC,CSAREASGSSEQYF
TRBV4-2,-,TRBJ1-4,-,TGTCCCAGCAGCCAAGATCGGGAAGATGGGTTGGGAAAACTGTTTTTT,CPSSQDREDGLGKLFF
TRBV28,-,TRBJ1-4,few,TGTGCCAGCAGTTTAAGTTCGTGGGGAATACTGTTTTTT,CASSLSSWGILFF
TRBV5-1,-,TRBJ2-3,-,TGCGCCATCAGCTTGGTCCGCTCGGGGAGCACAGATACGCAGTATTTT,CAISLVRSGSTDTQYF
TRBV20-1,TRBD1,TRBJ1-4,-,TGCAGTGCTATCCCAGGGGGAGGTGAAAAATTGTTTTTT,CSAIPGGGEKLFF
TRBV20-1,-,TRBJ2-5,-,TGCAGTGCTGCCGAGAGGGCGGGCCCCGAGACCCAGTACTTC,CSAAERAGPETQYF
TRBV4-2,-,TRBJ1-2,-,TGTGCCAGCAGCCAAGATCATACAGACGCCTACACCTTC,CASSQDHTDAYTF
TRBV10-2,TRBD1,TRBJ1-1,-,TGCGCCAGCAGTAGCTCCAGGGACAGTGAAGCTTTCTTT,CASSSSRDSEAFF
TRBV29-1,-,TRBJ2-5,-,TGCAGCGCCTTGGACAAGGCAATGGGAGAGACCCAGTACTTC,CSALDKAMGETQYF
TRBV6-1,-,TRBJ1-2,-,TGTGCCATCAGTACGCCTTGTGCCTTC,CAISTPCAF
TRBV4-3,-,TRBJ2-5,-,TGCGCCAGCAACCAAGGGACGGGTCCCCAAGAGACCCAGTACTTC,CASNQGTGPQETQYF
TRBV20-1,-,TRBJ2-7,-,TGCAGTGGTAAGATATCAAGAGACCCCTACGAGCAGTACTTC,CSGKISRDPYEQYF
TRBV20-1,-,TRBJ1-5,many,TGCAGTGCTTCCCGGAGGGAACAGCCCCAGCATTTT,CSASRREQPQHF
TRBV5-6,-,TRBJ1-1,few,TGTGCCAGCAGCTTTTATCCCCCATCAGGAGCTTTCTTT,CASSFYPPSGAFF
TRBV30,-,TRBJ1-6,-,TGTGCCTGGGGCGAGTCTCGGAATTCACCCCTCCACTTT,CAWGESRNSPLHF
TRBV12-3/TRBV12-4,TRBD1,TRBJ2-2,-,TGTGCCAGCAGTTTATCTCACAGGGGGGAGCTATTTTTT,CASSLSHRGELFF
TRBV6-5,TRBD2,TRBJ2-3,-,TGCGCCAGCAGTTACTCGCGTGCCTCATCTGCGGGAGGAAGGTCAGATACGCAGTATTTT,CASSYSRASSAGGRSDTQYF
TRBV11-2,TRBD2,TRBJ2-3,-,TGTGCCTGTATCGACAGCGGGACTAGGGGCGCTAGGGGTACAGATACGCAGTATTTT,CACIDSGTRGARGTDTQYF
TRBV11-1,-,TRBJ1-4,-,TGTGCCAGCAGTTCGGTACGAGATAATGAGAAACTGTTTTTT,CASSSVRDNEKLFF
TRBV5-6,-,TRBJ2-4,many,TGTGCCAGCGCGCCCGGGGCCAAAAACATTCAGTACTTC,CASAPGAKNIQYF
TRBV11-3,TRBD2,TRBJ2-1,-,TGTGCCAGCACTTCTCTTGGGACTAGCGGAAATGAGCAGTTCTTC,CASTSLGTSGNEQFF
TRBV12-3/TRBV12-4,-,TRBJ1-1,once,TGTGCCAGCAACTCTCAGACTGGTTCGAACACTGAAGCTTCCTTT,CASNSQTGSNTEASF
TRBV11-1,-,TRBJ2-3,-,TGTGTCAGCAGCTTAACCCGGACTACTAGCACAGACACGCAGTATTTT,CVSSLTRTTSTDTQYF
TRBV6-1,TRBD1,TRBJ2-7,-,TGTGCCAGCAGTGTCCTGACAGGGGGCGAGCAGTACTTC,CASSVLTGGEQYF
TRBV29-1,-,TRBJ1-5,-,TGCAGCGTCAAGACGTACGAGGGGGGTGATCAGCCCCAACATTTT,CSVKTYEGGDQPQHF
TRBV6-5,TRBD2,TRBJ2-1,-,TGTGCCAGCAGAACTCCCAGCGGGGGGGCCGGGAGGGGCTCCTACAAAGAGCAGTTCTTC,CASRTPSGGAGRGSYKEQFF
TRBV5-8,TRBD1,TRBJ2-3,once,TGTGCCAGCAGCACATCCGGACAGGGGAACACAGGTACGCAGTATTTT,CASSTSGQGNTGTQYF
TRBV5-5,TRBD2,TRBJ2-3,-,TGTGCCAACAGCTCGGTCTTAACTCGCGGGAGTGCAGATACGCAGTATTTT,CANSSVLTRGSADTQYF
TRBV28,TRBD1,TRBJ2-7,many,TGTGCCAGCAGCCAAGGGGGCGTGGGGTCCTACGAGCAGTACTTC,CASSQGGVGSYEQYF
TRBV20-1,-,TRBJ2-1,-,TGCAGCATGGGGGACGACGGGCGTCACGAGCAGTTCTTC,CSMGDDGRHEQFF
TRBV5-1,-,TRBJ2-2,-,TGCCCCAGCAGGGGGGGCCAATCGAACACCGGGGAGCTGTTTTTT,CPSRGGQSNTGELFF
TRBV11-2,TRBD1,TRBJ1-5,-,TGTGCCAGCAACTTAAGGGGACAGAGCAATCAGCCCCAGCATTTT,CASNLRGQSNQPQHF
TRBV4-2,-,TRBJ1-5,-,TGTGCCAGCAGCCACGAGAGGGAGAGTAGACAGCCCCAGCATTTT,CASSHERESRQPQHF
TRBV6-1,-,TRBJ2-2,-,TGTGCCAGCAGTGCCCCCAAGACCGGGGAGCTGTTTTTT,CASSAPKTGELFF
TRBV14,-,TRBJ2-1,-,TGTGCCAGCAGCCAAGCGTGGGGGCGGGGGCAGTTCTTC,CASSQAWGRGQFF
TRBV4-1,-,TRBJ2-7,few,TGCGCCAGCAGCCAGCCACAGGGCTACGAGCAGTACTTC,CASSQPQGYEQYF
TRBV12-3/TRBV12-4,-,TRBJ2-7,-,TGTACCAGCAGTAGGGGGGGTGACACCTACGAGCAGTACTTC,CTSSRGGDTYEQYF
TRBV20-1,-,TRBJ2-2,-,TGTAGTGCTATGAAAGGGAACACCTGGGAGCTGTTTTTT,CSAMKGNTWELFF
TRBV11-1,-,TRBJ2-1,-,TGTGCCAGCATCTTATATGTTGAGCAGCTCTTC,CASILYVEQLF
TRBV6-2/TRBV6-3,TRBD1,TRBJ2-7,-,TGTGCCAGCAGTTACGGGACAGGGGGCAACGAGCAGTACTTC,CASSYGTGGNEQYF
TRBV5-1,-,TRBJ2-7,-,TGCGCCAGCAGCTTGAGAATCGGGGGCGTCTACGAGCAGTACTTC,CASSLRIGGVYEQYF